One and the same sample provided the 19 T cell receptor beta chains below, sequenced in a study of spatial heterogeneity in lung cancer. The study's findings and limits: How many expanded intratumoral alpha and beta TCRs were present tracked the tumor mutation count, which was a count of nonsynonymous mutations.

What these receptors recognize is not known. TCRdb reprocessed the 5' RACE reads via MiXCR and lists one record per CDR3 protein. The sample shows 9,200 or so distinct CDR3 sequences, about 8.8% of them seen only once. Time point reported: sample taken at primary tumor resection. The sequencing here drew on lung tumor tissue, taken at surgery. These receptors came from a male donor with early-stage non-small cell lung cancer.

The sample holds many counts of this clonotype. The chain joins TRBV20-1 to TRBJ2-3; D is undetermined. The CDR3 is 12 residues long. The germline gives CDR1 DFQATT, CDR2 SNEGSKA (reference sequence). V shed 0 bases and J shed 2 bases, with 3 bases lying between them. In DNA, the CDR3 is TGCAGTGCTAGAGATGACACAGATACGCAGTATTTT. Translated: CSARDDTDTQYF.

Many counts were recorded for this clonotype. The CDR3 protein is CASSQDVLNTEAFF. DNA of the CDR3: TGTGCCAGCAGCCAAGATGTTTTGAACACTGAAGCTTTCTTT. The V gene is TRBV4-2, the J gene TRBJ1-1, with unresolved D. Between the trimmed V and J ends, which lost 0 bases and 0 bases, there was a span of 5 bases. The CDR3 totals 14 residues. The germline CDR1 and CDR2 sequences are LGHNA and YNFKEQ.

The chain joins TRBV7-9 to TRBJ1-1, with 8 bases aligning to TRBD1. Germline CDR1 is SEHNR and CDR2 is FQNEAQ (reference sequence). The CDR3 covers 14 residues. The V gene end was trimmed by 7 bases and the J gene end by 9 bases; junction bases not matched to a gene: 13. The CDR3 nucleotides are TGTGCCAGCACCGACTTGATGGCAGGGGGCCAAGCTTTCTTT. Translating it yields CASTDLMAGGQAFF.

With respect to this clonotype: A read error may be the cause here, since a much bigger clone is one base away. V is TRBV7-9 and J is TRBJ1-2; 8 positions match TRBD1. Germline V gene data show CDR1 as SEHNR and CDR2 as FQNEAQ (reference sequence). The length of the CDR3 is 13 residues. V shed 6 bases, J shed 10 bases, and the junction held 10 bases outside the gene matches. The CDR3 DNA is TGTGCCAGCAGATCGGACAGGGTCGATGACTACACCTTC. Translation gives CASRSDRVDDYTF.

This clonotype was observed a few times. This sequence joins TRBV28 and TRBJ2-7; 7 bases agree with TRBD1. CDR1 MDHEN and CDR2 SYDVKM come from the germline V gene. The CDR3 sequence is 14 residues long. Losses at the gene ends were 6 bases for V and 6 bases for J; bases not matched to a gene: 11. CDR3 amino acids: CASSQSTGKPEQYF. As DNA, the CDR3 is TGTGCCAGCAGCCAATCGACAGGGAAGCCCGAGCAGTACTTC.

At least ten counts were recorded for this clonotype. V gene TRBV15 combines with J gene TRBJ2-4, with D perhaps matching TRBD1 (6 bases). Trimming took 6 bases from V and 0 from J, leaving 15 bases between them. In germline, CDR1 is LNHNV, CDR2 YYDKDF (reference sequence). The CDR3 spans 16 residues. The DNA for the CDR3 is TGTGCCACCAGTCGAAGACAGGTCTTAGCCAAAAACATTCAGTACTTC. Protein product: CATSRRQVLAKNIQYF. Variable domain in full (rest from reference TRBV15 and TRBJ2-4): DAMVIQNPRYQVTQFGKPVTLSCSQTLNHNVMYWYQQKSSQAPKLLFHYYDKDFNNEADTPDNFQSRRPNTSFCFLDIRSPGLGDTAMYLCATSRRQVLAKNIQYFGAGTRLSVL.

This clonotype appeared a few times. CDR3 sequence: CASSLFGYEAFF. As DNA, the CDR3 is TGTGCCAGCAGCTTATTTGGCTATGAAGCTTTCTTT. The chain links TRBV7-2 to TRBJ1-1, with D unclear. Germline assignment: CDR1 SGHTA and CDR2 FQGNSA. The germline V and J ends were trimmed by 2 bases and 7 bases, with 8 bases remaining between them. This CDR3 region has 12 residues.

There are many counts of this clonotype. This rearrangement joins TRBV6-5 to TRBJ2-2; weak D call: TRBD2 (6 bases). This CDR3 contains 14 residues. V was trimmed by 6 bases and J by 5 bases, leaving 13 bases between them. Germline V gives CDR1 MNHEY, CDR2 SVGAGI. CDR3 protein: CASRYLAPTGELFF. In DNA form, the CDR3 reads TGTGCCAGCAGATACCTAGCGCCTACCGGGGAGCTGTTTTTT.

This clonotype is labeled as medium-sized. The chain couples TRBV20-1 to TRBJ1-6, with TRBD1 as a possible D gene (5 bases). The germline V and J ends were trimmed by 3 bases and 4 bases, with 13 bases remaining between them. The CDR3 totals 15 residues. The germline gives CDR1 DFQATT, CDR2 SNEGSKA (reference sequence). The CDR3 protein is CSASAGTGYNSPLHF. DNA of the CDR3: TGCAGTGCTAGTGCCGGGACGGGGTATAATTCACCCCTCCACTTT.

As concerns this clonotype: A much bigger clone sits one base away, suggesting this may be a read error. The chain employs TRBV24-1 and TRBJ2-2; D perhaps matches TRBD1 (6 bases). The CDR3 loop spans 14 amino acids. Germline loops: CDR1 KGHDR, CDR2 SFDVKD. The V end lost 0 bases, the J end lost 9 bases, and 10 bases lay between the germline ends. The DNA of the CDR3 is TGTGCCACCAGTGATTTGTACAGGGCCCGGGAGCTGTTTTTT. Its protein product is CATSDLYRARELFF.

This clonotype was counted at least ten times. The rearrangement uses TRBV4-1 and TRBJ1-1; D is perhaps TRBD1 (5 bases). V gave up 2 bases and J gave up 1 base, with 8 bases separating them. Germline lookup yields CDR1 MGHRA and CDR2 YSYEKL. The CDR3 runs to 14 residues. As DNA, the CDR3 is TGCGCCAGCAGCCAACGTCAGGGGAACACTGAAGCTTTCTTT. Its translation is CASSQRQGNTEAFF.

This clonotype was picked up many times. The gene calls are TRBV27 and TRBJ2-7; D is undetermined. From germline, CDR1 is MNHEY and CDR2 SMNVEV (reference sequence). With 5 bases removed from V and 2 bases from J, the gap between germline ends came to 7 bases. The CDR3 runs to 12 residues. The CDR3 DNA reads as TGTGCCAGCAGTGACTGGGCCTACGAGCAGTACTTC. This sequence encodes CASSDWAYEQYF.

The V call is TRBV5-1, the J call TRBJ2-5; D may correspond to TRBD1 or TRBD2 (5 bases each). With 1 base removed from V and 1 base from J, the gap between germline ends came to 14 bases. Germline assignment: CDR1 SGHRS and CDR2 YFSETQ. The CDR3 extends over 16 amino acids. The CDR3 here is CASSLRGVLTQETQYF. The CDR3 DNA follows: TGCGCCAGCAGCTTGCGGGGCGTTTTAACCCAAGAGACCCAGTACTTC.

This clonotype appeared many times. The chain links TRBV4-2 to TRBJ2-1; no clear D. The CDR3 contains 12 residues. Germline-derived CDR1 and CDR2 are LGHNA and YNFKEQ. The germline V and J ends were trimmed by 1 base and 5 bases, with 3 bases remaining between them. CDR3 region: CASSQVDNEQFF. The CDR3 DNA reads TGTGCCAGCAGCCAAGTGGACAATGAGCAGTTCTTC.

The sample holds many counts of this clonotype. The chain has TRBV27 and TRBJ2-6; tentative D call: TRBD1 (6 bases). Trimming removed 4 bases at V and 1 base at J, with 11 bases between. The CDR3 spans 16 residues. CDR1 and CDR2 from the germline V gene are MNHEY and SMNVEV (reference sequence). CDR3 in DNA: TGTGCCAGCAGTTGGCTGACAGGTTCTGGGGCCAACGTCCTGACTTTC. It yields the protein CASSWLTGSGANVLTF.

This clonotype was detected ten times or more. V gene TRBV12-3 or TRBV12-4 combines with J gene TRBJ1-4; the D gene is possibly TRBD1 (6 bases). The V end lost 3 bases, the J end lost 13 bases, and 18 bases lay between the germline ends. This CDR3 contains 14 residues. CDR3: CASSLGGQPDRLFF. The CDR3 DNA reads TGTGCCAGCAGTTTGGGGGGGCAACCGGATCGACTGTTTTTT.

By its share, this clonotype is medium-sized. This rearrangement joins TRBV6-1 to TRBJ2-7; 8 bases align to TRBD1. This CDR3 is 14 amino acids long. Trimming removed 5 bases from V and 2 bases from J; junction bases left unmatched: 5. Germline V CDR1 and CDR2: MNHNS, SASEGT. CDR3 in amino acids: CASSPRQGPYEQYF. CDR3 DNA: TGTGCCAGCAGTCCCAGACAGGGGCCCTACGAGCAGTACTTC.

This clonotype was recorded many times. This chain joins TRBV12-3 or TRBV12-4 and TRBJ2-3, with 9 bases identical to TRBD2. Unmatched junction bases numbered 8, after V lost 4 bases and J lost 3 bases. This CDR3 contains 16 residues. This CDR3 reads CASSSTTSGATDTQYF. The CDR3 DNA sequence: TGTGCCAGCAGTTCAACGACTAGCGGAGCGACAGATACGCAGTATTTT.

The rearrangement uses TRBV20-1 and TRBJ1-6; no clear D. CDR1 and CDR2 (germline): DFQATT, SNEGSKA (reference sequence). Trimming took off 0 bases at V and 9 bases at J, with 12 bases between the two ends. The CDR3 extends over 14 amino acids. CDR3 nucleotides: TGCAGTGCTAGAGACGAGGGAATGGGTTCACCCCTCCACTTT. The encoded protein is CSARDEGMGSPLHF.